This TCR beta chain was sequenced during a study of vaccination effects on CD4 cells after COVID-19. Regarding the study as a whole: Convalescent patients were few in the study, and early post-infection timepoints were absent. Clones that were induced by infection or by vaccine showed marked contraction late after vaccination.

As concerns this clone: Its antigen remains unidentified.

Under the ViraFEST assay, PBMC were stimulated with viral peptide pools so that antigen-specific CD4+ T cells expanded. Sequencing was performed afterwards. Isolating CD4+ T cells followed more than eight days of culture. Vaccine recipients lacked prior SARS-CoV-2 infection and had negative nucleocapsid antibodies. The researchers cultured 1.5 million to 2 million PBMC per well with approximately 11 IU/ml IL-2 and about 10 ug/ml peptides. IL-2 medium supplanted half the medium on days 3 and 7. Profiling relied on immunoSEQ multiplex PCR, and the TCRdb table lists in-frame clones only, not all of them. The sample has fewer than 30,000 clones, over 55% seen once. The sequence was collected from a human donor who received a COVID-19 vaccine. The sample here was CD4+ T cells from PBMCs cultured with HCoV-OC43 spike peptides, taken before COVID-19 vaccination. Subset in this sample: HCoV-OC43 spike overlapping peptide pool stimulation.

CDR3: CASSRTTSYNEQFF. CDR3 in DNA: TGCGCCAGCAGCAGGACTACCTCCTACAATGAGCAGTTCTTC. The chain carries TRBV10-1 and TRBJ2-1; the D gene is possibly TRBD2 (6 bases). The V gene lost 6 bases and the J gene lost 0 bases, with 9 bases spanning the gap. Germline-derived CDR1 and CDR2 are WNHNN and SYGVQD (reference sequence). The CDR3 spans 14 residues.